These 32 T cell receptor beta chains were sequenced from one sample in a study of blood T cell repertoires in COVID-19. Clones were read by immunoSEQ multiplex PCR, and TCRdb kept only the in-frame ones, dropping some. Of around 160,000 clones detected, about four fifths appear once; the ten largest clones hold 7% to 10%. Specimen: peripheral blood. These TCRs come from a human donor with acute or convalescent COVID-19. The donor label of this sample is uncertain.

The chain uses TRBV10-3 and TRBJ2-6, with D perhaps TRBD1 (6 bases). This CDR3 contains 16 residues. Germline CDR1 and CDR2: ENHRY and SYGVKD. V dropped 1 base and J dropped 0 bases, with 7 bases sitting between them. CDR3 DNA sequence: TGTGCCATCAGTGAGTGGGACAACTCTGGGGCCAACGTCCTGACTTTC. Its translation: CAISEWDNSGANVLTF.

This clone was detected a few times. V gene TRBV11-2 combines with J gene TRBJ2-1; 9 bases align to TRBD1. The CDR3 extends over 16 amino acids. CDR1 is SGHAT and CDR2 is FQNNGV in the germline V gene. After removal of 8 bases from V and 0 bases from J, the junction contained 8 bases not matched to a gene. The CDR3, as DNA: TGTGCCAGCGGATCGGGGACAGGGAGCTCCTACAATGAGCAGTTCTTC. Translated, it gives CASGSGTGSSYNEQFF.

The chain employs TRBV20-1 and TRBJ1-1, with 8 bases that match TRBD1. Germline V CDR1 and CDR2: DFQATT, SNEGSKA (reference sequence). Trimming took 6 bases from V and 4 from J; bases not matched to a gene: 1. This CDR3 comprises 11 residues. The CDR3 DNA reads as TGCAGTGCAGACAGGGGCACTGAAGCTTTCTTT. Its translation: CSADRGTEAFF.

The chain links TRBV27 to TRBJ2-1; D remains ambiguous. CDR1 is MNHEY, CDR2 SMNVEV, per germline (reference sequence). This CDR3 contains 14 residues. V was trimmed by 1 base and J by 4 bases, leaving 8 bases between them. In nucleotides, the CDR3 is TGTGCCAGCAGTTTATACACAGAGTACAATGAGCAGTTCTTC. This encodes CASSLYTEYNEQFF.

The chain links TRBV18 to TRBJ2-3; tentatively, D is TRBD1 (7 bases). Germline V CDR1 and CDR2: KGHSH, LQKENI. The CDR3 extends over 13 amino acids. Trimming took off 3 bases at V and 5 bases at J, with 9 bases between the two ends. The CDR3 here is CASSPQGGDTQYF. The CDR3 coding sequence is TGTGCCAGCTCACCCCAGGGGGGAGATACGCAGTATTTT.

The rearrangement joins TRBV28 to TRBJ1-5; D may be TRBD1 (5 bases). This CDR3 contains 17 residues. Germline assignment: CDR1 MDHEN and CDR2 SYDVKM. Between the trimmed V and J ends, which lost 6 bases and 0 bases, there was a span of 18 bases. The CDR3 DNA sequence: TGTGCCAGCAGCCCGCTACAGGCGGATTATAGCAATCAGCCCCAGCATTTT. It is translated as CASSPLQADYSNQPQHF.

The chain joins TRBV21-1 to TRBJ1-1. TRBV21-1 is a known pseudogene. This CDR3 contains 14 residues. CDR3 protein: CASSKDRELTEAFF. The CDR3 coding sequence is TGTGCCAGCAGCAAAGACCGGGAACTGACTGAAGCTTTCTTT.

This chain joins TRBV2 and TRBJ1-3; D unresolved. The CDR3 totals 14 residues. CDR1 SNHLY and CDR2 FYNNEI come from the germline V gene. V was shortened by 8 bases and J by 4 bases, with 15 bases between the two germline ends. The CDR3 loop reads CASHIRDQGNTIYF. DNA of the CDR3: TGTGCCAGCCACATACGGGATCAGGGAAACACCATATATTTT.

The chain couples TRBV5-1 to TRBJ2-3; D is unresolved. V was cut by 0 bases and J by 7 bases, with 6 bases left in between. The CDR3 contains 12 residues. CDR1 is SGHRS, CDR2 YFSETQ, per germline. CDR3 in DNA: TGCGCCAGCAGCTTGGACAGTTATACGCAGTATTTT. It is translated as CASSLDSYTQYF. Using reference TRBV5-1 and TRBJ2-3 for the parts outside the CDR3, the full variable domain is KAGVTQTPRYLIKTRGQQVTLSCSPISGHRSVSWYQQTPGQGLQFLFEYFSETQRNKGNFPGRFSGRQFSNSRSEMNVSTLELGDSALYLCASSLDSYTQYFGPGTRLTVL.

The chain links TRBV5-1 to TRBJ2-2; possibly TRBD2 for D (6 bases). V shed 3 bases and J shed 1 base, with 10 bases lying between them. The CDR3 contains 15 residues. CDR1 is SGHRS and CDR2 is YFSETQ in the germline V gene. CDR3 protein: CASSSGLKNTGELFF. The CDR3, as DNA: TGCGCCAGCAGCTCCGGACTAAAGAACACCGGGGAGCTGTTTTTT. Complete variable domain (other parts from reference TRBV5-1 and TRBJ2-2): KAGVTQTPRYLIKTRGQQVTLSCSPISGHRSVSWYQQTPGQGLQFLFEYFSETQRNKGNFPGRFSGRQFSNSRSEMNVSTLELGDSALYLCASSSGLKNTGELFFGEGSRLTVL.

The chain joins TRBV6-5 to TRBJ1-1; D perhaps matches TRBD1 (6 bases). The germline CDR1 and CDR2 sequences are MNHEY and SVGAGI. V shed 6 bases and J shed 3 bases, with 11 bases lying between them. The CDR3 sequence is 13 residues long. CDR3 sequence: CASRATGYTEAFF. As DNA, the CDR3 is TGTGCCAGCAGAGCCACAGGGTACACTGAAGCTTTCTTT.

This sequence joins TRBV5-6 and TRBJ2-1; 7 bases are shared with TRBD2. Germline values: CDR1 SGHDT, CDR2 YYEEEE. This CDR3 is 16 amino acids long. After removal of 4 bases from V and 4 bases from J, the junction contained 11 bases not matched to a gene. The CDR3 bases are TGTGCCAGCAGCACGGGACTAACCAGTCGTTACAATGAGCAGTTCTTC. As protein: CASSTGLTSRYNEQFF.

V and J are TRBV7-6 and TRBJ1-4; D is possibly TRBD1 (5 bases). The CDR3 is made up of 15 amino acids. V was clipped by 5 bases and J by 1 base, with 11 bases between them. The germline V gene has CDR1 SGHVS and CDR2 FNYEAQ. The CDR3 protein is CASSLWGETNEKLFF. DNA for the CDR3: TGTGCCAGCAGCCTTTGGGGGGAAACTAATGAAAAACTGTTTTTT.

The CDR3 reads CASSLVTTEPSYEQYF. CDR3 coding DNA: TGTGCCAGCAGCTTGGTGACGACAGAACCATCCTACGAGCAGTACTTC. The chain recombines TRBV5-4 with TRBJ2-7; TRBD1 might be the D (5 bases). Per the germline V gene, CDR1 is SGHNT and CDR2 is YYREEE (reference sequence). The CDR3 is 16 amino acids. Deletions cut 0 bases from V and 1 base from J, with 14 bases between.

The chain is built from TRBV2 and TRBJ2-4; tentatively, D is TRBD2 (6 bases). Germline V lookup: CDR1 SNHLY, CDR2 FYNNEI. CDR3 size: 16 residues. Trimming took off 4 bases at V and 3 bases at J, with 16 bases between the two ends. DNA of the CDR3: TGTGCCAGCAGTGCCGGGGGATGGGTAGGCAAAAACATTCAGTACTTC. Residues: CASSAGGWVGKNIQYF.

The chain carries TRBV5-8 and TRBJ2-7; a weak D match, TRBD1 (5 bases). CDR3 length: 14 residues. Germline V gene lookup returns CDR1 SGHTS and CDR2 YDEGEE. Trimming removed 0 bases at V and 3 bases at J, with 10 bases between. The CDR3 here is CASSLERTNYEQYV. In nucleotides, the CDR3 is TGTGCCAGCAGCTTGGAACGGACAAACTACGAGCAGTACGTC.

The V gene is TRBV18, the J gene TRBJ1-2; possibly TRBD1 for D (6 bases). The CDR3 runs 16 residues. CDR1 is KGHSH and CDR2 is LQKENI in the germline V gene. Deletions cut 6 bases from V and 0 bases from J, with 17 bases between. CDR3 protein: CASSLSGQLSNYGYTF. The CDR3 DNA is TGTGCCAGCTCCCTCTCCGGACAGCTGTCTAACTATGGCTACACCTTC.

The rearrangement joins TRBV5-1 to TRBJ1-5; 8 nucleotides align to TRBD1. Per the germline V gene, CDR1 is SGHRS and CDR2 is YFSETQ. With 0 bases clipped from V and 3 bases from J, the junction kept 2 bases outside the gene matches. The CDR3 has 15 amino acids. The CDR3 reads CASSLAGQDNQPQHF. CDR3 DNA: TGCGCCAGCAGCTTGGCGGGACAGGACAATCAGCCCCAGCATTTT.

V gene TRBV27 combines with J gene TRBJ1-1, with TRBD1 matching 9 bases. Looked up from germline, CDR1 is MNHEY and CDR2 is SMNVEV (reference sequence). The V segment lost 5 bases and the J segment 4 bases; nucleotides outside the gene matches: 8. The CDR3 consists of 15 residues. As DNA, the CDR3 is TGTGCCAGCAGTCCACAGGGGGCAAGAGTCACTGAAGCTTTCTTT. Protein sequence: CASSPQGARVTEAFF.

The chain is built from TRBV5-4 and TRBJ2-5, with D possibly matching TRBD1 (5 bases). In germline, CDR1 is SGHNT, CDR2 YYREEE (reference sequence). V was trimmed by 4 bases and J by 3 bases, leaving 13 bases between them. CDR3 size: 14 residues. CDR3 DNA sequence: TGTGCCAGCAGCCCGGCCCAGGGTGAAGAGACCCAGTACTTC. Protein: CASSPAQGEETQYF.

The J gene is TRBJ1-2, the V gene TRBV30; a weak D match, TRBD1 (5 bases). The CDR3 extends over 12 amino acids. Trimming cost V 8 bases and J 7 bases, with 17 bases left between them. CDR1 GTSNPN and CDR2 SVGIG come from the germline V gene (reference sequence). CDR3: CARLRRRGGYTF. CDR3 DNA: TGTGCCAGACTTCGACGGAGGGGTGGCTACACCTTC. Based on the CDR3 plus reference TRBV30 and TRBJ1-2, the full variable domain is SQTIHQWPATLVQPVGSPLSLECTVEGTSNPNLYWYRQAAGRGLQLLFYSVGIGQISSEVPQNLSASRPQDRQFILSSKKLLLSDSGFYLCARLRRRGGYTFGSGTRLTVV.

CDR3 amino acids: CASSQGGDEKLFF. CDR3 bases: TGTGCCAGCAGCCAGGGGGGAGATGAAAAACTGTTTTTT. The chain recombines TRBV6-5 with TRBJ1-4, with 7 bases aligning to TRBD1. The trim removed 6 bases at V and 6 bases at J, leaving 4 bases unmatched. The CDR3 consists of 13 residues. Germline V gene lookup returns CDR1 MNHEY and CDR2 SVGAGI.

The CDR3 coding sequence is TGTGCCAGCAGGTGGGGGGGTGAAGCTTTCTTT. The encoded protein is CASRWGGEAFF. The chain carries TRBV12-3 or TRBV12-4 and TRBJ1-1; the D gene is possibly TRBD1 (5 bases). There are 11 residues in the CDR3. Trimming stripped 6 bases from V and 7 bases from J, with 9 bases between.

This chain connects TRBV13 to TRBJ2-7; D not resolved. V shed 0 bases and J shed 7 bases, with 4 bases lying between them. Germline V gene data show CDR1 as PRHDT and CDR2 as FYEKMQ (reference sequence). CDR3 length: 11 amino acids. The CDR3 region is CASSLGQEQYF. The CDR3 coding sequence is TGTGCCAGCAGCTTAGGGCAGGAGCAGTACTTC.

The V call is TRBV12-2, the J call TRBJ1-2; the D call in the table, TRBD1, was not verified against the DNA. TRBV12-2 corresponds to a pseudogene. The CDR3 sequence is 16 residues long. For the CDR3, the DNA is TGTGCAAGTCGCTTGCAGGGGAATTTATCAAACTATGGCTACACCTTC. Protein: CASRLQGNLSNYGYTF.

The CDR3 region is CASNSGAGLNEQFF. The CDR3 DNA reads as TGTGCCAGTAATAGCGGGGCTGGGTTAAATGAGCAGTTCTTC. The rearrangement uses TRBV19 and TRBJ2-1, with 8 bases matching TRBD2. J lost 7 bases, V lost 7 bases, and 9 bases had no gene match. The CDR3 is 14 residues long. From germline, CDR1 is LNHDA and CDR2 SQIVND (reference sequence).

The genes are TRBV7-2 and TRBJ1-6, with 7 bases lining up with TRBD1. The germline V gene has CDR1 SGHTA and CDR2 FQGNSA. V lost 0 bases, J lost 8 bases, and 4 bases stayed unmatched. The length of the CDR3 is 15 residues. CDR3: CASSLAATGDSPLHF. CDR3 sequence (DNA): TGTGCCAGCAGCTTAGCGGCAACAGGGGATTCACCCCTCCACTTT.

The genes are TRBV27 and TRBJ1-1; 7 nucleotides line up with TRBD1. The CDR3 loop spans 15 amino acids. V trimming: 2 bases; J trimming: 1 base; junction bases outside the gene matches: 4. The germline V gene encodes CDR1 MNHEY and CDR2 SMNVEV (reference sequence). The CDR3 sequence is CASSLRGPPNTEAFF. The CDR3 nucleotides read TGTGCCAGCAGTTTAAGGGGGCCCCCGAACACTGAAGCTTTCTTT.

The rearrangement joins TRBV7-2 to TRBJ2-7; perhaps TRBD1 as D (5 bases). The germline V gene encodes CDR1 SGHTA and CDR2 FQGNSA. The CDR3 is made up of 13 amino acids. V was trimmed by 1 base and J by 3 bases, leaving 7 bases between them. The CDR3 protein is CASSLGQLYEQYF. CDR3 DNA: TGTGCCAGCAGCTTAGGACAGCTCTACGAGCAGTACTTC.

This clone was counted a few times. The chain has TRBV18 and TRBJ1-2; maybe TRBD1 (5 bases). This CDR3 spans 12 amino acids. Germline lookup yields CDR1 KGHSH and CDR2 LQKENI. V lost 5 bases and J lost 6, with 10 bases in between. The CDR3 DNA sequence: TGTGCCAGCTCAAAGGACATCGATGGCTACACCTTC. It encodes CASSKDIDGYTF. Full variable domain (rest looked up from reference TRBV18 and TRBJ1-2): NAGVMQNPRHLVRRRGQEARLRCSPMKGHSHVYWYRQLPEEGLKFMVYLQKENIIDESGMPKERFSAEFPKEGPSILRIQQVVRGDSAAYFCASSKDIDGYTFGSGTRLTVV.

V is TRBV11-2 and J is TRBJ2-1; D might be TRBD2 (5 bases). Trimming took 3 bases from V and 7 from J, leaving 22 bases between them. Germline assignment: CDR1 SGHAT and CDR2 FQNNGV. This CDR3 has 17 residues. The CDR3 loop is CASSLEIAGSGINEQFF. The CDR3 DNA reads as TGTGCCAGCAGCTTGGAGATCGCCGGGTCGGGGATAAATGAGCAGTTCTTC.

V usage is TRBV15 and J usage is TRBJ2-1, with 7 nucleotides matching TRBD2. Trimming removed 0 bases from V and 8 bases from J; junction bases left unmatched: 7. The CDR3 loop spans 15 amino acids. The V gene's germline CDR1 is LNHNV and CDR2 YYDKDF (reference sequence). CDR3: CATSRETVGGDEQFF. CDR3 nucleotides: TGTGCCACCAGCAGAGAAACCGTGGGGGGGGATGAGCAGTTCTTC.